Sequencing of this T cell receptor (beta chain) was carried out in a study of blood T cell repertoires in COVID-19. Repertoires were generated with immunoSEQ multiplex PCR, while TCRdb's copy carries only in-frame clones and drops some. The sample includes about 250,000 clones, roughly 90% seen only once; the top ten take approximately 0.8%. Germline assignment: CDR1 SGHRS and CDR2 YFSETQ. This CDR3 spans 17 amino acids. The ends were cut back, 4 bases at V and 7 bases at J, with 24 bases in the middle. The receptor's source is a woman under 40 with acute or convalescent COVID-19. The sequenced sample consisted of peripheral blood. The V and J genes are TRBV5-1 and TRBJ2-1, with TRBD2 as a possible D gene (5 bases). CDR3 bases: TGCGCCAGCAGCCTCGGCCCCAAGCGGCCTACCGGGAATGAGCAGTTCTTC. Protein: CASSLGPKRPTGNEQFF.